A selection of T cell receptor beta chains follows, all from one sample in a study of siplizumab effects on memory and regulatory T cells. Only in-frame clones appear in the TCRdb table, and some are missing; sequencing was by immunoSEQ multiplex PCR. The sample shows roughly 5,900 clones, about 60% of them seen only once. The specimen was effector memory CD8+ T cells sorted from blood. The receptors were gathered from a human donor in good health. Both conserved end residues are part of each CDR3. A D gene is named only where the DNA matches it firmly. Size is stated for part of the rows, as once, few or many counts, or as a class when the clone is expanded.

length	J	V	size	D	DNA	CDR3
14	TRBJ2-7	TRBV7-6	NA	NA	TGTGCCAGCAGCTTAGCGCACGGTTCCTACGAGCAGTACTTC	CASSLAHGSYEQYF
15	TRBJ2-3	TRBV4-1	NA	TRBD2	TGCGCCAGCAGCCAAGCTAGCGGGGATGCAGATACGCAGTATTTT	CASSQASGDADTQYF
14	TRBJ1-5	TRBV6-5	NA	NA	TGTGCCAGCACCTCCTTAGATAGCAATCAGCCCCAGCATTTT	CASTSLDSNQPQHF
20	TRBJ1-5	TRBV12-5	NA	TRBD1	TGTGCTAGTGGTTTGTACATGGGGACAGGGGTATATTATAGCAATCAGCCCCAGCATTTT	CASGLYMGTGVYYSNQPQHF
15	TRBJ2-2	TRBV14	NA	NA	TGTGCCAGCAGCCAAGAGTGGGGTACCACCGGGGAGCTGTTTTTT	CASSQEWGTTGELFF
17	TRBJ2-6	TRBV4-3	NA	NA	TGCGCCAGCAGCCAAGATATATTAACCTCTGGGGCCAACGTCCTGACTTTC	CASSQDILTSGANVLTF
14	TRBJ2-3	TRBV6-4	NA	TRBD1	TGTGCCAGCTCCGAGACAGGGGGCACAGATACGCAGTATTTT	CASSETGGTDTQYF
14	TRBJ2-4	TRBV7-9	NA	NA	TGTGCCAGCAGCTTTGCGGGAGCCAAAAACATTCAGTACTTC	CASSFAGAKNIQYF
13	TRBJ2-1	TRBV5-1	NA	NA	TGCGCCAGCAGCTTGGGTCCAGGATATGAGCAGTTCTTC	CASSLGPGYEQFF
12	TRBJ2-5	TRBV6-6	NA	NA	TGTGCCAGCACGTCAACCCAAGAGACCCAGTACTTC	CASTSTQETQYF
13	TRBJ1-1	TRBV19	NA	NA	TGTGCCAGCAGTGAGGGCAGTAACACTGAAGCTTTCTTT	CASSEGSNTEAFF
11	TRBJ1-2	TRBV20-1	few	NA	TGCAGTGCTAGAGGTGACTATGGCTACACCTTC	CSARGDYGYTF
11	TRBJ2-1	TRBV7-3	NA	TRBD2	TGTGCCAGCAGCTTTGGACTAGAACAGTTCTTC	CASSFGLEQFF
14	TRBJ2-7	TRBV11-2	NA	TRBD2	TGTGCCAGCAGCCCCACTAGCGGCTCCTACGAGCAGTACTTC	CASSPTSGSYEQYF
16	TRBJ2-5	TRBV4-2	NA	NA	TGTGCCAGCAGCCAAGAAAGGGGGGGAGGCCGGGAGACCCAGTACTTC	CASSQERGGGRETQYF
14	TRBJ1-2	TRBV28	NA	NA	TGTGCCAGCACCCCTGAACGGGGGAACTATGGCTACACCTTC	CASTPERGNYGYTF
15	TRBJ2-7	TRBV19	NA	NA	TGTGCCAGTAGTATAGATCTAGCAGCCACCTACGAGCAGTACTTC	CASSIDLAATYEQYF
15	TRBJ2-1	TRBV6-4	NA	TRBD2	TGTGCCAGCAGTGACGACGGCGGGGGGCACAATGAGCAGTTCTTC	CASSDDGGGHNEQFF
19	TRBJ2-3	TRBV10-3	NA	TRBD2	TGTGCCATCAGTGAGCCTCCTAGCGGGGGGACCACTTTCACAGATACGCAGTATTTT	CAISEPPSGGTTFTDTQYF